This T cell receptor (beta chain) was observed in a study of blood T cell repertoires in COVID-19. On the study more broadly: Some COVID-19 samples were acute and others convalescent; all came from the United States, Italy and Spain. T cells, B-cell-depleted T cells, or PBMCs supplied cDNA or gDNA.

Original processing notes: Scientists estimated how many nucleated cells there were by amplifying reference gene primers. The assay was immunoSEQ multiplex PCR, and TCRdb's table has in-frame clones only and misses some. From that table come the V and J calls and clone size; the DNA was used to work out D and trimming. The top ten clones hold around a tenth of a sample with roughly 90,000 clones, about 80% of them seen once. The CDR3 length is 12 residues. Germline V gene lookup returns CDR1 SNHLY and CDR2 FYNNEI. The V end lost 5 bases, the J end lost 5 bases, and 6 bases lay between the germline ends.

The chain combines TRBV2 with TRBJ2-2, with no clear D. What was sequenced was peripheral blood. This sequence was found in a woman aged 65 to 85 with acute or convalescent COVID-19. The CDR3 reads CASSKETGELFF. The DNA of the CDR3 is TGTGCCAGCAGTAAGGAGACCGGGGAGCTGTTTTTT.